The following is a T cell receptor (beta chain) sequence with its context. The target antigen is unknown. PCR was performed a second time for about 6 to 12 cycles using a sample-barcoded 5' primer and a J-beta primer mix. One entry per CDR3 protein, called by TCRdb with MiXCR from the 5' RACE reads. The data hold some 690,000 distinct CDR3 sequences, with around a fifth observed a single time. This entry belongs to a study of blood T cells in healthy people across ages. Study as a whole: Using template switching, researchers captured about one barcoded beta molecule for each two T cells. Study-level findings and limits: The authors considered diversity estimates from one million T cells to be underestimates.

Trimming removed 1 base from V and 8 bases from J, with 9 bases in between. This CDR3 is 13 amino acids long. Germline V lookup: CDR1 SGHVS, CDR2 FQNEAQ. The sequence came from a man in his 70s in good health. The sample consisted of blood. This chain links TRBV7-8 with TRBJ2-1; D unclear. The CDR3 DNA follows: TGTGCCAGCAGCTTAGTTTCGACGGATGAGCAGTTCTTC. Translating it yields CASSLVSTDEQFF.